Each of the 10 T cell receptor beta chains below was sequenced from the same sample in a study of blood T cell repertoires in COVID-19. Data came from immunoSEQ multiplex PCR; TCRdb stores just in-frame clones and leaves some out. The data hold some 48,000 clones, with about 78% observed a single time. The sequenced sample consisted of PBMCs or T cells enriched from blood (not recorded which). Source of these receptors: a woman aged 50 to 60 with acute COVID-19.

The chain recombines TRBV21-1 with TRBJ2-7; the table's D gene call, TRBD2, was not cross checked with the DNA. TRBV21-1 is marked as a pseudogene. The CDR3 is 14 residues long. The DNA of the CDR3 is TGTGCCAGCAGCAGCTTAGCGGGGACCTACGAGCAGTACTTC. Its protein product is CASSSLAGTYEQYF.

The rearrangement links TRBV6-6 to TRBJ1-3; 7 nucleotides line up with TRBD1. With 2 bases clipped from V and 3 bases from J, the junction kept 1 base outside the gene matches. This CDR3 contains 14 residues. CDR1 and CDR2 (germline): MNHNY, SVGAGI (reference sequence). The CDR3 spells CASSYGDSGNTIYF. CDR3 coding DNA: TGTGCCAGCAGTTACGGGGACAGTGGAAACACCATATATTTT.

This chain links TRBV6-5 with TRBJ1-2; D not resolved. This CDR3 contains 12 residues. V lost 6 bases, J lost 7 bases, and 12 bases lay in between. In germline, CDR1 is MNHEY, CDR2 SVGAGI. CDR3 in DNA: TGTGCCAGCAGGGGAGGGTCAGGTGGCTACACCTTC. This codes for CASRGGSGGYTF.

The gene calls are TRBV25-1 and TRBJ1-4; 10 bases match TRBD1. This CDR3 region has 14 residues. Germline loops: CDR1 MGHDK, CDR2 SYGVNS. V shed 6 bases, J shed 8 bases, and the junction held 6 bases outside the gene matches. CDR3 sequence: CASSLDRGREKLFF. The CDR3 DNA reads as TGTGCCAGCAGCCTCGACAGGGGGCGGGAAAAACTGTTTTTT.

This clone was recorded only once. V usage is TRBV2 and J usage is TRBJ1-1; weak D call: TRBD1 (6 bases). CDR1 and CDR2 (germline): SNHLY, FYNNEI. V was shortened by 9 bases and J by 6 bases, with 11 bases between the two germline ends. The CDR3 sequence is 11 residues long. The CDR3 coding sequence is TGTGCCAGGAGGGGGTCGGCTGAAGCTTTCTTT. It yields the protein CARRGSAEAFF.

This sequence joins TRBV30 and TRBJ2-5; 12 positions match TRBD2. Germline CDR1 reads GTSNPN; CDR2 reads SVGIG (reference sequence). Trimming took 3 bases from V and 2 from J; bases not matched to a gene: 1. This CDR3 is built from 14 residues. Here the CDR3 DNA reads TGTGCCTGGAGACTAGCGGGGGGACAAGAGACCCAGTACTTC. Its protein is CAWRLAGGQETQYF.

CDR3 DNA: TGTGCCAGCAGCCGAGGGACTAGCGGGGGCAATGAGCAGTTCTTC. Translating gives CASSRGTSGGNEQFF. This rearrangement joins TRBV6-5 to TRBJ2-1; 14 positions agree with TRBD2. Germline CDR1 MNHEY, CDR2 SVGAGI. The CDR3 is 15 residues long. V lost 6 bases, J lost 6 bases, and 4 bases stayed unmatched.

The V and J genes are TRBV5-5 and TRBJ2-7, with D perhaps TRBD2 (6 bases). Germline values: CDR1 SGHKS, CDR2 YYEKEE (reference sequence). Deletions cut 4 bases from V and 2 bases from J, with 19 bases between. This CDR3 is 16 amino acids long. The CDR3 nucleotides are TGTGCCAGCAGCCCCCCGGGGGTGCGGGGCCCCTACGAGCAGTACTTC. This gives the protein CASSPPGVRGPYEQYF.

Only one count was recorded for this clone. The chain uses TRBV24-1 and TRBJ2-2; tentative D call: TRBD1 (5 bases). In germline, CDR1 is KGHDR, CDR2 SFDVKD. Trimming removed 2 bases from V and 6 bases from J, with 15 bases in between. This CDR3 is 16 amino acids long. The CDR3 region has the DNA TGTGCCACCAGTGATTGGGGCTCCGAGGATGCCGGGGAGCTGTTTTTT. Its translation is CATSDWGSEDAGELFF.

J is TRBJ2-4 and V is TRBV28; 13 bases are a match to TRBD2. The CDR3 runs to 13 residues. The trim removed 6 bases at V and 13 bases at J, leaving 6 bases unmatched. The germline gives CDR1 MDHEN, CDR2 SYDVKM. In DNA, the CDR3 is TGTGCCAGCAGCCCGACTAGCGGGGGGTTGCAGTACTTC. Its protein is CASSPTSGGLQYF. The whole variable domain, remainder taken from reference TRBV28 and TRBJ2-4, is DVKVTQSSRYLVKRTGEKVFLECVQDMDHENMFWYRQDPGLGLRLIYFSYDVKMKEKGDIPEGYSVSREKKERFSLILESASTNQTSMYLCASSPTSGGLQYFGAGTRLSVL.